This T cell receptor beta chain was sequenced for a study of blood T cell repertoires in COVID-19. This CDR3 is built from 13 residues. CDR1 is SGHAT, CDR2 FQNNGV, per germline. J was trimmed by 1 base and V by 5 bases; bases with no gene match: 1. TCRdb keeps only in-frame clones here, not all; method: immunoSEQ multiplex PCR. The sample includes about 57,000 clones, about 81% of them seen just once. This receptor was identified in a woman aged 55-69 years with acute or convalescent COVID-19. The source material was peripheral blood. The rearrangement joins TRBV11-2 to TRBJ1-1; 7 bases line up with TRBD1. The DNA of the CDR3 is TGTGCCAGCAGCAGACAGGGGAACACTGAAGCTTTCTTT. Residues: CASSRQGNTEAFF.